Listed below are T cell receptor beta chains from one sample, sequenced in a study of T cells in localized non-small cell lung cancer. Data came from immunoSEQ multiplex PCR; TCRdb stores just in-frame clones and leaves some out. The sample consists of around 25,000 clones, roughly nine tenths of them appearing once. Specimen: peripheral blood, collected before any cancer treatment. The receptors were sampled from a woman aged 35-70 years with stage I lung adenocarcinoma. Both conserved end residues are part of each CDR3. A D gene is named only where the DNA matches it firmly. Some rows mark clone size as missing; the rest say once, few, many or name a class of expanded clone.

CDR3: CASSETGGVDTQYF
DNA: TGTGCCAGCAGTGAAACAGGGGGGGTAGATACGCAGTATTTT
V: TRBV6-4
J: TRBJ2-3
D: .
size: .
length: 14

CDR3: CASSYRVDTLQYF
DNA: TGTGCCAGCAGTTACCGCGTAGACACTCTGCAGTACTTC
V: TRBV6-5
J: TRBJ2-7
D: .
size: .
length: 13

CDR3: CASSLYEQYF
DNA: TGTGCCAGCAGTCTGTACGAGCAGTACTTC
V: TRBV28
J: TRBJ2-7
D: .
size: .
length: 10

CDR3: CASSYMWGSSPLHF
DNA: TGTGCCAGCAGTTACATGTGGGGGTCTTCACCCCTCCACTTT
V: TRBV6-5
J: TRBJ1-6
D: .
size: .
length: 14

CDR3: CASNIDRAYQPQHF
DNA: TGTGCCAGTAATATCGACAGGGCGTACCAGCCCCAGCATTTT
V: TRBV28
J: TRBJ1-5
D: TRBD1
size: .
length: 14

CDR3: CATSRATGNHEQFF
DNA: TGTGCCACCAGCAGAGCGACAGGGAACCATGAGCAGTTCTTC
V: TRBV15
J: TRBJ2-1
D: TRBD1
size: .
length: 14

CDR3: CAWSGNGYEQYF
DNA: TGTGCCTGGAGTGGTAACGGGTACGAGCAGTACTTC
V: TRBV30
J: TRBJ2-7
D: .
size: few
length: 12

CDR3: CASSLGLAGQGEQYF
DNA: TGTGCCAGCAGCTTAGGCTTGGCAGGGCAGGGCGAGCAGTACTTC
V: TRBV7-3
J: TRBJ2-7
D: .
size: .
length: 15

CDR3: CASRWAGLNTEAFF
DNA: TGTGCCAGCAGGTGGGCGGGCCTGAACACTGAAGCTTTCTTT
V: TRBV28
J: TRBJ1-1
D: .
size: .
length: 14

CDR3: CASSRLAGQLGQYF
DNA: TGTGCCAGCAGCCGACTAGCGGGGCAGCTTGGCCAGTACTTC
V: TRBV13
J: TRBJ2-5
D: TRBD2
size: .
length: 14

CDR3: CSASRTGMNTEAFF
DNA: TGCAGCGCCAGCCGGACGGGAATGAACACTGAAGCTTTCTTT
V: TRBV29-1
J: TRBJ1-1
D: .
size: .
length: 14

CDR3: CASSYSAATYEQYF
DNA: TGTGCCAGCAGTTACTCGGCAGCCACCTACGAGCAGTACTTC
V: TRBV6-5
J: TRBJ2-7
D: .
size: once
length: 14

CDR3: CASSRGDGKLFF
DNA: TGTGCCAGCAGTAGGGGTGATGGGAAACTGTTTTTT
V: TRBV28
J: TRBJ1-4
D: .
size: .
length: 12

CDR3: CASSEYSGQGRRNGYTF
DNA: TGTGCCAGCAGTGAATACTCGGGACAGGGAAGGAGAAATGGCTACACCTTC
V: TRBV25-1
J: TRBJ1-2
D: TRBD1
size: .
length: 17

CDR3: CASRRGGYTGELFF
DNA: TGTGCCAGTAGGCGGGGGGGATACACCGGGGAGCTGTTTTTT
V: TRBV19
J: TRBJ2-2
D: TRBD2
size: once
length: 14

CDR3: CASSFGTGSFSSGNTIYF
DNA: TGTGCCAGCAGCTTTGGGACAGGGAGTTTTAGCTCTGGAAACACCATATATTTT
V: TRBV13
J: TRBJ1-3
D: TRBD1
size: few
length: 18

CDR3: CASSVVGMETQYF
DNA: TGTGCCAGCAGCGTAGTGGGCATGGAGACCCAGTACTTC
V: TRBV9
J: TRBJ2-5
D: .
size: .
length: 13